The TCR beta chain described here comes from a study of molecular identifiers for immune sequencing clone quantification (dated by TCRdb to 2016 to 2019). In terms of the full investigation: In a replicate experiment, RNA from roughly 21,000 or 96,000 naive CD8 T cells was split into five aliquots, four of which were sequenced. This methods study benchmarked molecular-identifier clustering-based TCR repertoire sequencing (MIDCIRS) and TCR RNA copy counting, using CD8 T cells to do so.

The library was generated by PCR. TCRdb names NextSeq 500 as the instrument used. Bulk TCR libraries were prepared as previously described, using TCR primers listed in Table S5. Purification of total RNA was performed with the Qiagen AllPrep DNA/RNA kit. Before any analysis, reads coming from multiple sequencing runs of the same library were combined into one pool. Processing in the source paper ran as follows. Reads were retained only if their TCR constant sequence matched exactly, and those retained reads were trimmed to 150 nt and grouped according to their 12-nt molecular barcodes. Reads inside each barcode group were sub-clustered using a 15% Levenshtein threshold, and a quality-weighted consensus sequence was constructed for each RNA molecule. Non-functional sequences were excluded, and lower-count sequences lying one edit away from another sequence were also excluded. Based on a fit of two negative binomial distributions, barcode sub-clusters having less than 20% of the maximum read count were discarded. Through fastp at Q25 and MiXCR, TCRdb rebuilt clones from the public reads, retaining in-frame beta chains. Identical CDR3 protein sequences are pooled into one entry, listed with their most common genes and DNA. TCRdb's processing, not the study's, gives the V and J calls here. Across this sample there are approximately 590,000 distinct CDR3 sequences, with 25% seen only once. Of the sample, around 0.78% falls within the top ten clones.

Naive CD8 T cell libraries were made from about 20,000 to 1,000,000 sorted cells using 10%, 30% or 50% of purified RNA. Naive CD8 T cells, defined as CD8+CD4-CCR7+CD45RA+, were FACS-sorted into RLT Plus buffer on a BD FACSAria II. Ten to eleven TCR copies' worth of Jurkat RNA were spiked into roughly 18,000-1,000,000 naive CD8 T cell samples to test detection sensitivity. CD8 T cells were enriched with RosetteSep CD8+ T Cell Enrichment Cocktail and Ficoll-Paque, followed by ACK red cell lysis. Turning to this clonotype: Its antigen remains unidentified. Base qualities are not provided; no much larger clone lies one nucleotide away.

V lost 0 bases and J lost 4 bases, and the count of bases not matched to a germline gene is 9. Based on the germline V gene, the CDR1 and CDR2 sequences are SGHDN and FVKESK. The CDR3 goes from the cysteine to the phenylalanine over 17 residues. Only the CDR3 part of the read is kept: 51 bases, read in frame from the first base. The study at large found these results: A single cell's worth of spiked-in Jurkat TCR RNA was reported detectable even among under 1.1 million naive CD8 T cells. The naive libraries included spiked-in Jurkat TCR RNA (around 10 copies' worth), and this RNA is not part of the donor repertoire. When barcode sub-clustering was omitted, TCR diversity was inflated by chimeric consensus sequences, with chimeras reaching as high as 47%. Identical TCR molecules sharing a barcode could cause highly expanded clone sizes to be underestimated. Modeling gave roughly 3 recovered TCR RNA copies per cell versus 8 to 10 by digital PCR, implying about 30% capture efficiency. In CMV-specific effector cells, clones with more than 20 RNA copies accounted for over 97% of molecules, whereas in naive cells such clones accounted for under 1%.

What was sequenced was naive CD8+ T cells from blood, with Jurkat cell RNA spiked in. According to the study, the label for this sample's cell subset or site signals: FACS-sorted CD8+CD4-CCR7+CD45RA+ naive T cells. The chain is encoded by TRBV14 joined to TRBJ2-5; 9 central nucleotides agree with TRBD2. This TCR was sampled from a human donor in good health. Some libraries in this study had Jurkat cell RNA spiked in. CDR3 reads: CASSQELGGRAGETQYF. The DNA is TGTGCCAGCAGCCAAGAATTAGGCGGGAGGGCCGGAGAGACCCAGTACTTC.